The T cell receptor (beta chain) under discussion was sequenced for a study of blood T cell repertoires in COVID-19. The count of this clone is one. Libraries were prepared by immunoSEQ multiplex PCR; TCRdb keeps only in-frame clonotypes and omits some of them. The sample yields about 430,000 clones, 80% to 90% seen once. The CDR3 covers 15 residues. The germline V and J ends were trimmed by 3 bases and 2 bases, with 8 bases remaining between them. Per the germline V gene, CDR1 is MNHEY and CDR2 is SVGAGI. The V call is TRBV6-5, the J call TRBJ2-6; no definite D call. Source material: PBMCs or T cells enriched from blood (not recorded which). The receptor comes from a man aged 25-45 years who had recovered from COVID-19. CDR3: CASSYFSAGANVLTF. Written as DNA, the CDR3 is TGTGCCAGCAGTTATTTCAGCGCTGGGGCCAACGTCCTGACTTTC.